This entry concerns a single TCR beta chain. The data are from a study of T cell changes during pregnancy in multiple sclerosis. The CDR3 consists of 16 residues. In germline, CDR1 is SGDLS, CDR2 YYNGEE. The ends lost 4 bases at V and 1 base at J; junction bases unmatched: 7. TCRdb keeps only in-frame clones here, not all; method: immunoSEQ multiplex PCR. The sample yields approximately 48,000 clones, 92% seen once. The V and J genes are TRBV9 and TRBJ1-3; 8 positions agree with TRBD1. This receptor was taken from a female donor with multiple sclerosis, enrolled in a pregnancy study. This specimen consisted of CD4+ T cells from peripheral blood mononuclear cells, obtained after pregnancy. The CDR3 reads CASSRGDRGSGNTIYF. For the CDR3, the DNA is TGTGCCAGCAGCCGGGGCGACAGGGGATCTGGAAACACCATATATTTT.